The entry below describes one TCR beta chain. The data were taken from a study of radiation and T cells in renal cell carcinoma. Study in general: Nephrectomy followed 15 Gy stereotactic body radiation by 4 weeks.

The protocol was immunoSEQ multiplex PCR, while the TCRdb copy is restricted to in-frame clones and leaves out a portion. The data contain approximately 140,000 clones, over 65% of them singletons. The time point: baseline pretreatment blood. Treatment noted: 15 Gy SBRT to primary tumor, nephrectomy 4 weeks later. Serial blood draws occurred at baseline and 2 and 4 weeks post-SBRT. The patient's renal cell carcinoma had clear cell pathology. V was clipped by 2 bases and J by 4 bases, with 10 bases between them. The CDR3 extends over 14 amino acids. CDR1 is SGHTA, CDR2 FQGNSA, per germline. The material was blood, obtained from a patient whose treatment included radiotherapy and nephrectomy. V gene TRBV7-2 combines with J gene TRBJ2-3, with D possibly matching TRBD1 (6 bases). The sequence derives from a woman aged 50 to 60 with renal cell carcinoma. CDR3 in DNA: TGTGCCAGCAGCTTACAGGGGAGTGCAGATACGCAGTATTTT. This encodes CASSLQGSADTQYF.